The 29 T cell receptor beta chains given below trace back to one sample, sequenced in a study of OX40 agonist ivuxolimab in advanced cancers. Only in-frame clones appear in the TCRdb table, and some are missing; sequencing was by immunoSEQ multiplex PCR. The table has 16,000 or so clones, 86% seen once; the top ten hold 3% to 4.5%. The material sequenced was CD4+ or CD8+ T cells sorted from blood, taken in a trial of the OX40 agonist ivuxolimab. These receptors all stem from an adult with an advanced solid tumor such as melanoma, head and neck, liver or kidney cancer.

This chain links TRBV7-2 with TRBJ1-2; TRBD1 aligns across 9 bases. The CDR3 totals 16 residues. The germline V gene encodes CDR1 SGHTA and CDR2 FQGNSA. With 7 bases clipped from V and 8 bases from J, the junction kept 17 bases outside the gene matches. As DNA, the CDR3 is TGTGCCAGCACCACCTCCGGGGACAGGGATTTAAGAGGCTACACCTTC. This codes for CASTTSGDRDLRGYTF. The full variable domain, in which reference TRBV7-2 and TRBJ1-2 provide the parts outside the CDR3, is GAGVSQSPSNKVTEKGKDVELRCDPISGHTALYWYRQSLGQGLEFLIYFQGNSAPDKSGLPSDRFSAERTGGSVSTLTIQRTQQEDSAVYLCASTTSGDRDLRGYTFGSGTRLTVV.

CDR3 nucleotides: TGTGCCAGCAGTTTAGCCTTTCAGACCTCCTACGAGCAGTACTTC. It encodes CASSLAFQTSYEQYF. The chain combines TRBV27 with TRBJ2-7; D is undetermined. The V and J ends lost 2 bases and 0 bases respectively, with 11 bases between them. Per germline, CDR1 MNHEY and CDR2 SMNVEV (reference sequence). This CDR3 region has 15 residues.

This CDR3 reads CASSRGGTPGEQYF. The CDR3 coding sequence is TGTGCCAGCAGTAGGGGGGGGACTCCCGGCGAGCAGTACTTC. The chain uses TRBV11-2 and TRBJ2-7, with D perhaps matching TRBD2 (7 bases). The CDR3 is 14 residues long. The germline V and J ends were trimmed by 6 bases and 6 bases, with 18 bases remaining between them. CDR1 and CDR2 from the germline V gene are SGHAT and FQNNGV. The variable domain in full, completed from reference TRBV11-2 and TRBJ2-7, reads EAGVAQSPRYKIIEKRQSVAFWCNPISGHATLYWYQQILGQGPKLLIQFQNNGVVDDSQLPKDRFSAERLKGVDSTLKIQPAKLEDSAVYLCASSRGGTPGEQYFGPGTRLTVT.

This sequence joins TRBV11-2 and TRBJ2-7; D remains ambiguous. This CDR3 has 12 amino acids. V lost 5 bases to trimming and J lost 3 bases, with 8 bases between them. In germline, CDR1 is SGHAT, CDR2 FQNNGV. CDR3 nucleotide sequence: TGTGCCAGCAGCGGAGACTTCTACGAGCAGTACTTC. Its translation is CASSGDFYEQYF.

The J gene is TRBJ1-5, the V gene TRBV27, with 10 positions matching TRBD1. The V segment lost 3 bases and the J segment 8 bases; nucleotides outside the gene matches: 4. The length of the CDR3 is 14 residues. Looked up from germline, CDR1 is MNHEY and CDR2 is SMNVEV (reference sequence). CDR3 sequence reads: CASSFRQGAKPQHF. CDR3 DNA sequence: TGTGCCAGCAGTTTTAGACAGGGGGCCAAGCCCCAGCATTTT.

The chain has TRBV2 and TRBJ2-1; 11 positions agree with TRBD2. V shed 6 bases and J 7 bases; nucleotides not matched to a gene: 8. This CDR3 is built from 15 residues. Germline lookup yields CDR1 SNHLY and CDR2 FYNNEI. The CDR3 loop is CASRELAGVGNEQFF. DNA of the CDR3: TGTGCCAGCAGGGAACTAGCGGGAGTCGGGAATGAGCAGTTCTTC.

The chain combines TRBV9 with TRBJ1-6, with a possible D match to TRBD1 (5 bases). Trimming left V 4 bases short and J 5 bases short, with 16 bases between. Germline CDR1 reads SGDLS; CDR2 reads YYNGEE. There are 16 residues in the CDR3. The CDR3: CASSTIRDGHNSPLHF. CDR3 nucleotides: TGTGCCAGCAGCACGATCCGGGACGGCCATAATTCACCCCTCCACTTT.

V gene TRBV11-3 combines with J gene TRBJ1-1; D is undetermined. V lost 5 bases, J lost 1 base, and 11 bases lay in between. This CDR3 has 14 residues. Germline CDR1 SGHNT, CDR2 YENEEA. In DNA, the CDR3 is TGTGCCAGCAGCCGGGGTCAGGCGAACACTGAAGCTTTCTTT. It encodes CASSRGQANTEAFF.

This sequence joins TRBV11-1 and TRBJ2-5; D call uncertain. V was trimmed by 2 bases and J by 1 base, leaving 8 bases between them. This CDR3 is built from 14 residues. Germline values: CDR1 SGHAT, CDR2 FQDESV (reference sequence). For the CDR3, the DNA is TGTGCCAGCAGCTTACCAGGTGTCCAAGAGACCCAGTACTTC. Translation: CASSLPGVQETQYF.

This sequence joins TRBV7-3 and TRBJ2-6, with D possibly being TRBD1 or TRBD2 (5 bases each). The CDR3 has 17 residues. The germline V and J ends were trimmed by 0 bases and 4 bases, with 13 bases remaining between them. Germline lookup yields CDR1 SGHTA and CDR2 FQGTGA. DNA for the CDR3: TGTGCCAGCAGCTTAACGGGCCGGGGCTCCGGGGCCAACGTCCTGACTTTC. Protein sequence: CASSLTGRGSGANVLTF.

The chain carries TRBV27 and TRBJ1-1; the D is unclear. V shed 6 bases and J shed 2 bases, with 13 bases lying between them. The CDR3 has 14 residues. Germline-derived CDR1 and CDR2 are MNHEY and SMNVEV (reference sequence). CDR3 protein: CASRMKGINTEAFF. CDR3 bases: TGTGCCAGCAGAATGAAAGGGATCAACACTGAAGCTTTCTTT.

This rearrangement joins TRBV29-1 to TRBJ2-1, with D hard to call. The CDR3 length is 13 residues. CDR1 SQVTM and CDR2 ANQGSEA come from the germline V gene. V was clipped by 5 bases and J by 0 bases, with 8 bases between them. CDR3 loop: CSVSGGSYNEQFF. The CDR3 nucleotides read TGCAGCGTTTCGGGCGGCTCCTACAATGAGCAGTTCTTC.

The chain has TRBV5-1 and TRBJ2-1; D unclear. V lost 2 bases to trimming and J lost 2 bases, with 14 bases between them. Germline loops: CDR1 SGHRS, CDR2 YFSETQ. This CDR3 has 16 residues. As DNA, the CDR3 is TGCGCCAGCAGCTTAGATCAGGAGAAAACCTACAATGAGCAGTTCTTC. Translating gives CASSLDQEKTYNEQFF. The variable domain in full, with the rest retrieved from reference TRBV5-1 and TRBJ2-1, is KAGVTQTPRYLIKTRGQQVTLSCSPISGHRSVSWYQQTPGQGLQFLFEYFSETQRNKGNFPGRFSGRQFSNSRSEMNVSTLELGDSALYLCASSLDQEKTYNEQFFGPGTRLTVL.

V gene TRBV11-2 combines with J gene TRBJ1-6; D remains unclear. The germline V gene has CDR1 SGHAT and CDR2 FQNNGV. CDR3 length: 14 amino acids. Trimming took 1 base from V and 6 from J, leaving 7 bases between them. The CDR3 DNA reads TGTGCCAGCAGCTTAGCCGGGAGTAATTCACCCCTCCACTTT. Translation: CASSLAGSNSPLHF. Variable domain in full (rest from reference TRBV11-2 and TRBJ1-6): EAGVAQSPRYKIIEKRQSVAFWCNPISGHATLYWYQQILGQGPKLLIQFQNNGVVDDSQLPKDRFSAERLKGVDSTLKIQPAKLEDSAVYLCASSLAGSNSPLHFGNGTRLTVT.

The chain uses TRBV28 and TRBJ2-7, with a tentative D call TRBD2 (5 bases). The V end lost 8 bases, the J end lost 5 bases, and 19 bases lay between the germline ends. This CDR3 has 14 amino acids. The germline CDR1 and CDR2 sequences are MDHEN and SYDVKM. The CDR3 loop reads CASGKPGSKDEQYF. The DNA of the CDR3 is TGTGCCAGCGGGAAGCCGGGGTCTAAGGACGAGCAGTACTTC.

The chain uses TRBV7-2 and TRBJ2-7; D is possibly TRBD1 (5 bases). The CDR3 is made up of 15 amino acids. V was clipped by 1 base and J by 4 bases, with 14 bases between them. Germline loops: CDR1 SGHTA, CDR2 FQGNSA. As DNA, the CDR3 is TGTGCCAGCAGCTTAGACGGACACCGGGCATACGAGCAGTACTTC. It is translated as CASSLDGHRAYEQYF.

The chain uses TRBV19 and TRBJ2-2, with 9 bases fitting TRBD2. Losses at the gene ends were 7 bases for V and 1 base for J; bases not matched to a gene: 7. The CDR3 is made up of 16 amino acids. From germline, CDR1 is LNHDA and CDR2 SQIVND (reference sequence). CDR3 loop: CASIMASGVNTGELFF. DNA for the CDR3: TGTGCCAGTATTATGGCTAGCGGGGTGAACACCGGGGAGCTGTTTTTT.

This chain connects TRBV5-1 to TRBJ2-7; 7 nucleotides line up with TRBD1. This CDR3 spans 15 amino acids. From germline, CDR1 is SGHRS and CDR2 YFSETQ. V lost 4 bases and J lost 5; bases outside the gene matches: 12. The CDR3 loop is CASSPIDRESHEQYF. The CDR3 DNA sequence: TGCGCCAGCAGCCCTATCGACAGGGAGTCCCACGAGCAGTACTTC.

This rearrangement joins TRBV29-1 to TRBJ2-1; weak D call: TRBD2 (6 bases). CDR3 length: 13 amino acids. V lost 4 bases and J lost 3, with 10 bases in between. Germline V lookup: CDR1 SQVTM, CDR2 ANQGSEA. CDR3 sequence (DNA): TGCAGCGTTGGCTATAGCGGCTACAATGAGCAGTTCTTC. Translation: CSVGYSGYNEQFF.

The rearrangement joins TRBV4-3 to TRBJ2-6; a possible D gene is TRBD2 (5 bases). Germline CDR1 reads LGHNA; CDR2 reads YSLEER. V gave up 4 bases and J gave up 4 bases, with 14 bases separating them. The CDR3 sequence is 16 residues long. The CDR3 DNA is TGCGCCAGCAGCCGGGCTAGGGAGTCCGGGGCCAACGTCCTGACTTTC. It encodes CASSRARESGANVLTF.

The chain uses TRBV19 and TRBJ2-5, with D tentatively TRBD1 (6 bases). The V and J ends lost 7 bases and 0 bases respectively, with 9 bases between them. The germline CDR1 and CDR2 sequences are LNHDA and SQIVND (reference sequence). CDR3 length: 13 amino acids. The DNA of the CDR3 is TGTGCCAGTACCGACAGGAACCAAGAGACCCAGTACTTC. Translation gives CASTDRNQETQYF.

This sequence joins TRBV19 and TRBJ2-2; perhaps TRBD2 as D (5 bases). V gave up 9 bases and J gave up 7 bases, with 15 bases separating them. CDR1 and CDR2 (germline): LNHDA, SQIVND (reference sequence). The CDR3 length is 13 residues. This CDR3 is CASRGDNIGELFF. DNA of the CDR3: TGTGCCAGCCGGGGAGATAATATCGGGGAGCTGTTTTTT.

The V gene is TRBV7-9, the J gene TRBJ2-7; D might be TRBD2 (5 bases). Germline V CDR1 and CDR2: SEHNR, FQNEAQ (reference sequence). The CDR3 sequence is 17 residues long. V lost 3 bases to trimming and J lost 0 bases, with 18 bases between them. The CDR3: CASSLRGGAFSSYEQYF. DNA of the CDR3: TGTGCCAGCAGCTTGCGAGGAGGCGCCTTTAGCTCCTACGAGCAGTACTTC.

The V gene is TRBV28, the J gene TRBJ2-3; 9 nucleotides line up with TRBD1. This CDR3 has 14 residues. Unmatched junction bases numbered 0, after V lost 4 bases and J lost 1 base. CDR1 and CDR2 (germline): MDHEN, SYDVKM. In DNA, the CDR3 is TGTGCCAGCAGTTACAGGGGGCGCACAGATACGCAGTATTTT. Encoded protein: CASSYRGRTDTQYF.

The chain joins TRBV2 to TRBJ1-1, with D uncertain. V was shortened by 11 bases and J by 1 base, with 8 bases between the two germline ends. The CDR3 totals 11 residues. The germline V gene encodes CDR1 SNHLY and CDR2 FYNNEI. CDR3 loop: CAGASNTEAFF. CDR3 coding DNA: TGTGCCGGCGCATCGAACACTGAAGCTTTCTTT.

The V and J genes are TRBV10-3 and TRBJ2-1, with 8 bases fitting TRBD2. Trimming at V came to 2 bases and at J to 6 bases, leaving 6 bases not matched to a gene. Looked up from germline, CDR1 is ENHRY and CDR2 is SYGVKD. There are 15 residues in the CDR3. The DNA for the CDR3 is TGTGCCATCAGTGAGGGGAGGACTAGCCGCAATGAGCAGTTCTTC. Encoded protein: CAISEGRTSRNEQFF.

This chain joins TRBV28 and TRBJ2-6, with a weak D call TRBD2 (6 bases). Germline assignment: CDR1 MDHEN and CDR2 SYDVKM. Trimming cost V 5 bases and J 7 bases, with 12 bases left between them. CDR3 size: 14 residues. The DNA of the CDR3 is TGTGCCAGCAGTACCCCTGCGGGAGCCAACGTCCTGACTTTC. This sequence encodes CASSTPAGANVLTF.

This clone was counted a single time. The gene calls are TRBV6-4 and TRBJ2-2, with 11 bases lining up with TRBD1. Germline V lookup: CDR1 MRHNA, CDR2 SNTAGT. With V trimmed by 6 bases and J by 6 bases, 3 bases remained unmatched. The CDR3 is 14 residues long. The CDR3 DNA reads as TGTGCCAGCAGCGGACAGGGGGCGGCCGGGGAGCTGTTTTTT. Translating gives CASSGQGAAGELFF.

The chain is built from TRBV21-1 and TRBJ1-2. TRBV21-1 is flagged as a pseudogene. CDR3 length equals 14 residues. CDR3 amino acids: CASSLNGGNYGYTF. As DNA, the CDR3 is TGTGCCAGCAGTCTAAACGGGGGCAACTATGGCTACACCTTC.